A single sample gave rise to the 19 T cell receptor beta chains below, sequenced in a study of long-term antiretroviral therapy in people with HIV. The authors ran the immunoSEQ assay, v3.0, at survey level. Generated by immunoSEQ multiplex PCR, the TCRdb table keeps only in-frame clones and is missing some. The sample shows about 20,000 clones, approximately 80% of them seen only once. The material sequenced was unsorted PBMCs, taken 0.2 years after starting antiretroviral therapy. The source of these receptors is a woman aged 40 to 50 with HIV.

V and J are TRBV5-1 and TRBJ2-3; TRBD2 is a possible D gene (6 bases). From germline, CDR1 is SGHRS and CDR2 YFSETQ. Deletions cut 3 bases from V and 0 bases from J, with 17 bases between. This CDR3 has 17 amino acids. CDR3 in amino acids: CASSSLPAGTSTDTQYF. Here the CDR3 DNA reads TGCGCCAGCAGCTCCCTCCCGGCAGGGACTAGCACAGATACGCAGTATTTT.

A few counts support this clone. The rearrangement uses TRBV10-1 and TRBJ2-2; D is possibly TRBD2 (5 bases). The CDR3 sequence is 12 residues long. The germline V gene has CDR1 WNHNN and CDR2 SYGVQD (reference sequence). Trimming left V 3 bases short and J 8 bases short, with 7 bases between. The CDR3 DNA sequence: TGCGCCAGCAGTGAAACTAGTGGGGAGCTGTTTTTT. Translation: CASSETSGELFF.

This chain joins TRBV2 and TRBJ2-7, with 9 bases aligning to TRBD1. The CDR3 is 13 residues long. The V and J ends lost 7 bases and 4 bases, in that order; junction bases with no gene match: 5. CDR1 is SNHLY, CDR2 FYNNEI, per germline. The CDR3 coding sequence is TGTGCCAGCATTACAGGGGGCCGGTACGAGCAGTACTTC. Protein sequence: CASITGGRYEQYF.

There are a few counts of this clone. The rearrangement joins TRBV6-5 to TRBJ1-6; D not resolved. Germline V CDR1 and CDR2: MNHEY, SVGAGI. The CDR3 runs 11 residues. V was shortened by 8 bases and J by 8 bases, with 7 bases between the two germline ends. The CDR3 protein is CASGWDSPLHF. CDR3 sequence (DNA): TGTGCCAGCGGGTGGGATTCACCCCTCCACTTT.

V is TRBV7-9 and J is TRBJ2-3; 12 bases align to TRBD1. Germline CDR1 is SEHNR and CDR2 is FQNEAQ (reference sequence). The CDR3 spans 16 residues. The J segment lost 6 bases and the V segment lost 4 bases, leaving 8 bases of the junction unmatched. The CDR3 sequence: CASSSTGQGAMDTQYF. As DNA, the CDR3 is TGTGCCAGCAGCTCCACGGGACAGGGGGCAATGGATACGCAGTATTTT.

The chain couples TRBV5-1 to TRBJ2-7; D tentatively reads TRBD1 or TRBD2 (5 bases each). Trimming left V 4 bases short and J 2 bases short, with 16 bases between. The V gene's germline CDR1 is SGHRS and CDR2 YFSETQ. CDR3 length: 15 residues. In DNA, the CDR3 is TGCGCCAGCAGCCCATGGATGGGGACCCCCTACGAGCAGTACTTC. This translates into CASSPWMGTPYEQYF.

The genes are TRBV19 and TRBJ2-7; D uncertain. Germline V gene sequence: CDR1 LNHDA, CDR2 SQIVND (reference sequence). The CDR3 covers 13 residues. The V end was cut by 5 bases, the J end by 0 bases, with 8 bases between. CDR3 region: CASSARNSYEQYF. The CDR3 nucleotides are TGTGCCAGTAGTGCCCGAAACTCCTACGAGCAGTACTTC.

The V gene is TRBV5-6, the J gene TRBJ2-5, with TRBD1 matching 10 bases. V lost 4 bases and J lost 5; bases outside the gene matches: 11. Per germline, CDR1 SGHDT and CDR2 YYEEEE. The CDR3 has 16 amino acids. The CDR3: CASSTVGTGVGETQYF. The CDR3, as DNA: TGTGCCAGCAGCACCGTAGGGACAGGGGTGGGTGAGACCCAGTACTTC.

The chain has TRBV11-2 and TRBJ2-2, with D hard to call. Trimming removed 6 bases from V and 8 bases from J, with 10 bases in between. The CDR3 totals 12 residues. Germline lookup yields CDR1 SGHAT and CDR2 FQNNGV. The CDR3 DNA follows: TGTGCCAGCAGATTAACATCGGGGGAGCTGTTTTTT. It translates to CASRLTSGELFF.

The V call is TRBV10-1, the J call TRBJ2-1, with D possibly called TRBD1 or TRBD2 (6 bases each). The V gene's germline CDR1 is WNHNN and CDR2 SYGVQD (reference sequence). The CDR3 runs to 14 residues. V was trimmed by 3 bases and J by 7 bases, leaving 13 bases between them. CDR3 in amino acids: CASSDLLGGNEQFF. The CDR3 region has the DNA TGCGCCAGCAGTGATCTCCTAGGGGGGAATGAGCAGTTCTTC.

The chain has TRBV5-4 and TRBJ2-1; a possible D gene is TRBD2 (6 bases). The CDR3 has 18 amino acids. The V end was cut by 1 base, the J end by 3 bases, with 20 bases between. The germline gives CDR1 SGHNT, CDR2 YYREEE (reference sequence). CDR3 protein: CASSLLAGGWVDYNEQFF. Here the CDR3 DNA reads TGTGCCAGCAGCTTGCTAGCCGGGGGTTGGGTGGACTACAATGAGCAGTTCTTC.

The gene calls are TRBV6-5 and TRBJ2-7; 9 bases are a match to TRBD1. V shed 2 bases and J 6 bases; nucleotides not matched to a gene: 8. The CDR3 consists of 15 residues. The V gene's germline CDR1 is MNHEY and CDR2 SVGAGI. The chain's CDR3 is CASSYLGDRDSEQYF. The DNA of the CDR3 is TGTGCCAGCAGTTACCTCGGGGACAGGGATTCCGAGCAGTACTTC.

V and J are TRBV7-9 and TRBJ1-1; D is undetermined. This CDR3 is built from 10 residues. Trimming removed 2 bases from V and 8 bases from J, with 3 bases in between. The germline V gene has CDR1 SEHNR and CDR2 FQNEAQ (reference sequence). In DNA, the CDR3 is TGTGCCAGCAGCTTATCCGAAGCTTTCTTT. It yields the protein CASSLSEAFF. The whole variable domain, filled in from reference TRBV7-9 and TRBJ1-1, reads DTGVSQNPRHKITKRGQNVTFRCDPISEHNRLYWYRQTLGQGPEFLTYFQNEAQLEKSRLLSDRFSAERPKGSFSTLEIQRTEQGDSAMYLCASSLSEAFFGQGTRLTVV.

The chain has TRBV11-2 and TRBJ2-5; a possible D gene is TRBD2 (5 bases). Germline V lookup: CDR1 SGHAT, CDR2 FQNNGV. The CDR3 is 13 amino acids. The V and J ends lost 4 bases and 6 bases respectively, with 12 bases between them. The CDR3 DNA reads as TGTGCCAGCAGCTCCCCGGGATCTAAGACCCAGTACTTC. Translated, it gives CASSSPGSKTQYF.

This chain links TRBV12-5 with TRBJ1-4, with 9 bases that match TRBD1. V dropped 0 bases and J dropped 5; count of bases not matched to a gene: 4. The CDR3 sequence is 16 residues long. The V gene's germline CDR1 is LGHNT and CDR2 FRNRAP. The DNA for the CDR3 is TGTGCTAGTGGTTTGGTACTCGGGACAGGGAATGAAAAACTGTTTTTT. This codes for CASGLVLGTGNEKLFF.

The CDR3 sequence is CASSFRSQQYEQYF. CDR3 coding DNA: TGTGCCAGCAGCTTCCGCTCTCAACAATACGAGCAGTACTTC. The rearrangement joins TRBV7-8 to TRBJ2-7, with no clear D. The CDR3 loop spans 14 amino acids. V dropped 3 bases and J dropped 4 bases, with 13 bases sitting between them. Germline CDR1 reads SGHVS; CDR2 reads FQNEAQ. Filled out from reference TRBV7-8 and TRBJ2-7, the complete variable domain reads GAGVSQSPRYKVAKRGQDVALRCDPISGHVSLFWYQQALGQGPEFLTYFQNEAQLDKSGLPSDRFFAERPEGSVSTLKIQRTQQEDSAVYLCASSFRSQQYEQYFGPGTRLTVT.

CDR3 region: CASSQDSAGGFGNQPQHF. The CDR3, as DNA: TGCGCCAGCAGCCAAGATTCGGCCGGGGGGTTCGGCAATCAGCCCCAGCATTTT. The V and J genes are TRBV4-1 and TRBJ1-5, with a tentative D call TRBD1 (5 bases). V lost 0 bases, J lost 2 bases, and 17 bases lay in between. The germline V gene encodes CDR1 MGHRA and CDR2 YSYEKL. The CDR3 spans 18 residues.

V and J are TRBV19 and TRBJ1-2, with D possibly matching TRBD1 (5 bases). Trimming took 5 bases from V and 4 from J, leaving 17 bases between them. The CDR3 is 15 amino acids. The germline V gene encodes CDR1 LNHDA and CDR2 SQIVND (reference sequence). The CDR3 nucleotides are TGTGCCAGTAGTCGCACGGGGGGTAGGCCCTATGGCTACACCTTC. Translation gives CASSRTGGRPYGYTF.

The V and J genes are TRBV7-9 and TRBJ1-5, with D unclear. Germline CDR1 is SEHNR and CDR2 is FQNEAQ (reference sequence). The CDR3 is made up of 13 amino acids. Trimming took 2 bases from V and 4 from J, leaving 6 bases between them. CDR3 residues: CASSLRVNQPQHF. The CDR3 coding sequence is TGTGCCAGCAGCTTACGCGTGAATCAGCCCCAGCATTTT.